Included here is one T cell receptor beta chain sequence, with context. The data originate from a study of T cell responses to AZD1222 COVID-19 vaccine. The data were produced by immunoSEQ multiplex PCR, yet TCRdb's version contains in-frame clones alone and is incomplete. The sample contains about 75,000 clones, around 86% of which appear only once. The sample consisted of peripheral blood, taken 28 days after the second AZD1222 dose. The receptor was isolated from an adult who received the AZD1222 COVID-19 vaccine.

CDR3: CASSGEIYSYEQYF. CDR3 nucleotide sequence: TGTGCCAGCAGCGGGGAAATCTACTCCTACGAGCAGTACTTC. J is TRBJ2-7 and V is TRBV7-4; D call uncertain. The CDR3 runs to 14 residues. Trimming removed 5 bases at V and 0 bases at J, with 11 bases between. Germline assignment: CDR1 SGHVT and CDR2 SQSDAQ.